This entry describes one T cell receptor (beta chain). Its matching antigen is unknown. Germline trimming cut 4 bases from V and 2 bases from J; bases unmatched to any gene: 8. CDR3 size: 16 residues. CDR1 is MNHNY and CDR2 is SVGAGI in the germline V gene (reference sequence). The sample belongs to a study of T cells in narcolepsy. Overall study context: Healthy controls were enrolled alongside patients with narcolepsy type 1 or type 2. Regarding the study as a whole: Reportedly, autoreactive clonotypes were serially detected in patients' blood but not controls'. No autoreactive T cell clone sequences appeared in some memory CD4+ repertoires. HCRT-specific and TRIB2-specific autoreactive clonotypes appeared among same-patient CSF and blood CD4+ clonotypes.

Here immunoSEQ multiplex PCR was the method, and the copy in TCRdb shows in-frame clones only, minus some. The profile shows approximately 28,000 clones, about four fifths of them singletons. Sequencing used memory (CD45RA-) CD4+ T cells from blood. This TCR was sampled from a human donor in good health. This chain links TRBV6-6 with TRBJ2-1, with 7 bases fitting TRBD1. The CDR3: CASSSRGQAPYNEQFF. The CDR3 DNA reads as TGTGCCAGCAGTTCGCGAGGACAGGCCCCCTACAATGAGCAGTTCTTC.